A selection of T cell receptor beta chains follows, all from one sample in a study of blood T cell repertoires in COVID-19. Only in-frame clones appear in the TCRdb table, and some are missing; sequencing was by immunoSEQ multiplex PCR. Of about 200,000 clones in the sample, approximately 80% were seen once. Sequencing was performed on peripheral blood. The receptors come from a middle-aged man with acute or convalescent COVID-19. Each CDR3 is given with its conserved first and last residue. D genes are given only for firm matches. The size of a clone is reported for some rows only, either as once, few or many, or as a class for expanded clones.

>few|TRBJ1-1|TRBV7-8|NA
CASSLDLSTEAFF
TGTGCCAGCAGCTTGGACTTGAGCACTGAAGCTTTCTTT
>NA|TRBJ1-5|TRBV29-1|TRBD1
CSVRTGAGQPQHF
TGCAGCGTTCGGACAGGGGCAGGTCAGCCCCAGCATTTT
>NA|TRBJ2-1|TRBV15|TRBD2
CATSLNQREGREEEQFF
TGTGCCACCAGCCTAAACCAGCGGGAGGGCCGAGAAGAAGAGCAGTTCTTC
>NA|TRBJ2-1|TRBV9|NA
CASSAPSILGAYNEQFF
TGTGCCAGCAGCGCACCCTCGATCCTAGGGGCATACAATGAGCAGTTCTTC
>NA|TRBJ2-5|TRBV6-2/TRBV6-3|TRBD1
CASSYEYRTGPQETQYF
TGTGCCAGCAGTTACGAATATCGGACAGGACCTCAAGAGACCCAGTACTTC
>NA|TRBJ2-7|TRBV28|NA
CASSLGGVGYEQYF
TGTGCCAGCAGTTTAGGGGGCGTGGGCTACGAGCAGTACTTC
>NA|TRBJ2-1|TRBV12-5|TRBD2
CASGFIAGGINEQFF
TGTGCTAGTGGTTTCATAGCGGGAGGGATCAATGAGCAGTTCTTC
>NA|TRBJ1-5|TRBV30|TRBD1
CAWSRDSTLGVKHF
TGTGCCTGGAGTCGGGACAGCACCCTGGGGGTAAAGCATTTT
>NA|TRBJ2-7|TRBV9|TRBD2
CASSASGTSGRPFYSYEQYF
TGTGCCAGCAGCGCTTCCGGGACTAGCGGGAGGCCCTTTTACTCCTACGAGCAGTACTTC
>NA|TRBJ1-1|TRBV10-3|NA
CAVGGSDTEAFF
TGTGCTGTGGGGGGTTCGGATACTGAAGCTTTCTTT
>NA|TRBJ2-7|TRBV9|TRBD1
CASSVGRQGTHEQYF
TGTGCCAGCAGCGTAGGGAGACAGGGGACCCACGAGCAGTACTTC
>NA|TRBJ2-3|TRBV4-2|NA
CASRPSGGGLSTDTQYF
TGTGCCAGCAGGCCCTCAGGGGGAGGCCTGAGCACAGATACGCAGTATTTT
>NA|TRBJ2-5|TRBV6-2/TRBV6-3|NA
CASSYPRVREKETQYF
TGTGCCAGCAGTTACCCCCGAGTAAGGGAGAAAGAGACCCAGTACTTC
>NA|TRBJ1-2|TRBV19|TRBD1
CASSYLGQGDYGYTF
TGTGCCAGTAGTTACTTGGGGCAGGGGGACTATGGCTACACCTTC
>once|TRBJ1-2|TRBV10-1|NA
CASSEAGNYGYTF
TGCGCCAGCAGTGAGGCAGGGAACTATGGCTACACCTTC
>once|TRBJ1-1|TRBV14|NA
CASSQQGNTEAFF
TGTGCCAGCAGCCAACAGGGGAACACTGAAGCTTTCTTT
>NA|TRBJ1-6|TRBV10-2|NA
CASSETDSPLHF
TGCGCCAGCAGTGAAACAGATTCACCCCTCCACTTT
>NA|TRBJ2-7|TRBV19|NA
CASSSPGLQKYEQYF
TGTGCCAGTAGTAGCCCAGGTCTCCAAAAATACGAGCAGTACTTC
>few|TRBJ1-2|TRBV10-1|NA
CASSFASPRGYTF
TGCGCCAGCAGCTTTGCCTCACCGCGGGGCTACACCTTC
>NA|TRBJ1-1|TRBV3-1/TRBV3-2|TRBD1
CASSRITGDEAFF
TGTGCCAGCAGCCGCATAACAGGGGATGAAGCTTTCTTT
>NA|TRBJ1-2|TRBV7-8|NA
CASSQQVNYGYTF
TGTGCCAGCAGCCAGCAAGTTAACTATGGCTACACCTTC
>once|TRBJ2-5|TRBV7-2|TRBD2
CASSGIAGMSLETQYF
TGTGCCAGCAGCGGTATAGCGGGGATGAGCTTAGAGACCCAGTACTTC
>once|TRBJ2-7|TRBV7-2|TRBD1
CASSSHLTGADEQYF
TGTGCCAGCAGCTCCCACCTGACAGGGGCGGACGAGCAGTACTTC
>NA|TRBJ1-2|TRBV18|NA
CASSPDKGRSNYGYTF
TGTGCCAGCTCACCTGATAAAGGGAGATCTAACTATGGCTACACCTTC
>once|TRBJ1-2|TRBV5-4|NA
CASQAVDYGYTF
TGTGCCAGCCAGGCCGTGGACTATGGCTACACCTTC
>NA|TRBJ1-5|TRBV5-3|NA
CARSLGRSNQPQHF
TGTGCCAGAAGCTTGGGGCGGAGCAATCAGCCCCAGCATTTT
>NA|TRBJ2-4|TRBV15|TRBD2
CATSRATGVAGGTKNIQYF
TGTGCCACCAGCAGAGCCACAGGAGTAGCGGGAGGAACCAAAAACATTCAGTACTTC
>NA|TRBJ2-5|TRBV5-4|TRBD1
CASSPRGTVQETQYF
TGTGCCAGCAGCCCAAGGGGGACAGTCCAAGAGACCCAGTACTTC
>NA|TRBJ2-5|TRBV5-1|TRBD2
CASSLPAGGPEETQYF
TGCGCCAGCAGCTTGCCGGCGGGAGGGCCCGAAGAGACCCAGTACTTC
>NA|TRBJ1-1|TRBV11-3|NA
CASSLGRTSTEAFF
TGTGCCAGCAGCTTAGGGAGGACCAGCACTGAAGCTTTCTTT
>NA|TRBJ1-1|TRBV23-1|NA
CASSQCLPGRQGLANTEAFF
TGCGCCAGCAGTCAATGCCTCCCTGGTAGGCAGGGGCTTGCGAACACTGAAGCTTTCTTT
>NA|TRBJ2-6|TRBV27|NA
CASSRGKSSGANVLTF
TGTGCCAGCAGCAGAGGGAAAAGCTCTGGGGCCAACGTCCTGACTTTC
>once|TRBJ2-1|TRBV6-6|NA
CASSQGSGSYNEQFF
TGTGCCAGCAGCCAAGGATCCGGGAGTTACAATGAGCAGTTCTTC
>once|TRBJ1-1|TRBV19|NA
CASIGANTEAFF
TGTGCCAGTATAGGGGCGAACACTGAAGCTTTCTTT
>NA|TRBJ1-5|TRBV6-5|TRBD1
CASSQTGGSNQPQHF
TGTGCCAGCAGCCAGACAGGGGGAAGCAATCAGCCCCAGCATTTT
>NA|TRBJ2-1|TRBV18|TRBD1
CASSVIPQGVSYNEQFF
TGTGCCAGCTCCGTCATTCCTCAGGGGGTATCCTACAATGAGCAGTTCTTC
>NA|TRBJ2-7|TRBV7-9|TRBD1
CASSPAGTGRYEQYF
TGTGCCAGCAGCCCAGCTGGGACAGGGCGTTACGAGCAGTACTTC
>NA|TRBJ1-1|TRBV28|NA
CASITTPGDTEAFF
TGTGCCAGCATTACTACCCCAGGGGACACTGAAGCTTTCTTT
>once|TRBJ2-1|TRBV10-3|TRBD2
CAISEVAGVSHEQFF
TGTGCCATCAGTGAGGTAGCGGGAGTTTCCCATGAGCAGTTCTTC
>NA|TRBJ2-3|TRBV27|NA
CASSFGGFVDTQYF
TGTGCCAGCAGTTTTGGAGGGTTTGTAGATACGCAGTATTTT
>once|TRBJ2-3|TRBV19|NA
CASSTVAATDTQYF
TGTGCCAGTAGTACCGTAGCCGCCACAGATACGCAGTATTTT
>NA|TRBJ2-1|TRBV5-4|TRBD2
CASSAGTSGFNEQFF
TGTGCCAGCAGCGCCGGGACTAGCGGGTTCAATGAGCAGTTCTTC
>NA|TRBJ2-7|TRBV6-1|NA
CASSEGEVFSSYEQYF
TGTGCCAGCAGTGAAGGGGAGGTGTTTAGTTCCTACGAGCAGTACTTC
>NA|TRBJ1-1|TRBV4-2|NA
CASSPYEGQSMKAFF
TGTGCCAGCAGCCCTTATGAGGGCCAGAGTATGAAAGCTTTCTTT
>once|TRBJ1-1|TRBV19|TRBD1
CASSRAGGLTEAFF
TGTGCCAGTAGTAGGGCAGGGGGCTTAACTGAAGCTTTCTTT
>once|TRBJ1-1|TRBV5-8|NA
CASSLAPPQVMNAEAFF
TGTGCCAGCAGCTTGGCCCCTCCACAGGTAATGAACGCTGAAGCTTTCTTT
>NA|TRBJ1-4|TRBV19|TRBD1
CASSGTEGEKLFF
TGTGCCAGTTCCGGGACAGAGGGCGAAAAACTGTTTTTT
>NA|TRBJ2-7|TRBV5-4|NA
CASSLGPSDRTLSYEQYF
TGTGCCAGCAGCTTGGGTCCTTCCGACAGAACACTCTCCTACGAGCAGTACTTC
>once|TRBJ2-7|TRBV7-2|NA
CASSFSVSPSGEQYF
TGTGCCAGCAGCTTTAGCGTTTCCCCCTCGGGGGAGCAGTACTTC
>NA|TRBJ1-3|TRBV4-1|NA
CASSPVGGSLLSGNTIYF
TGCGCCAGCAGCCCTGTTGGAGGCAGTCTACTCTCTGGAAACACCATATATTTT
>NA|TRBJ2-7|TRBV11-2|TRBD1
CASSALTGEDTYEQYF
TGTGCCAGCAGCGCTCTGACAGGGGAAGATACCTACGAGCAGTACTTC
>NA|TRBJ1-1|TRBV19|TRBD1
CASSTGEMTEAFF
TGTGCCAGTAGCACAGGGGAAATGACTGAAGCTTTCTTT
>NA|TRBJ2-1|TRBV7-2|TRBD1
CASSLDRGKVNEQFF
TGTGCCAGCAGCTTGGACAGGGGAAAGGTTAATGAGCAGTTCTTC
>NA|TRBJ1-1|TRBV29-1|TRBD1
CSVAGTAEAFF
TGCAGCGTTGCCGGGACAGCTGAAGCTTTCTTT
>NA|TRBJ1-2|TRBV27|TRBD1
CASSGTGYGYTF
TGTGCCAGCAGTGGGACAGGGTATGGCTACACCTTC
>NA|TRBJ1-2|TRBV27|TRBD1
CASRLSDRGNYGYTF
TGTGCCAGCAGGCTTAGTGACAGGGGTAATTACGGCTACACCTTC
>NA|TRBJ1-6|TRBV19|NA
CASSIEAQDSPLHF
TGTGCCAGTAGTATCGAGGCCCAAGATTCACCCCTCCACTTT
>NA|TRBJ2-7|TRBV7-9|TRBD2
CASSFPSGRYEQYF
TGTGCCAGCAGCTTTCCTAGCGGGAGATACGAGCAGTACTTC
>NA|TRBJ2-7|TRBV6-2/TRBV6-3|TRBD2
CASSYRASGLSSYEQYF
TGTGCCAGCAGTTACAGGGCTAGCGGGCTCAGCTCCTACGAGCAGTACTTC
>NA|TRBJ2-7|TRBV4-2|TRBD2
CASSQGRGGSSYEQYF
TGTGCCAGCAGCCAAGGAAGGGGAGGGAGCTCCTACGAGCAGTACTTC